The 26 T cell receptor beta chains given below trace back to one sample, sequenced in a study of T cell responses to AZD1222 COVID-19 vaccine. The protocol was immunoSEQ multiplex PCR, while the TCRdb copy is restricted to in-frame clones and leaves out a portion. The data hold approximately 130,000 clones, with more than 85% observed a single time. Sequencing was performed on peripheral blood, taken 28 days after the second AZD1222 dose. These receptors were obtained from an adult who received the AZD1222 COVID-19 vaccine.

The chain employs TRBV7-2 and TRBJ1-1; possible D gene TRBD1, 5 bases. Germline CDR1 reads SGHTA; CDR2 reads FQGNSA. The CDR3 covers 13 residues. V dropped 5 bases and J dropped 6 bases, with 13 bases sitting between them. CDR3 nucleotides: TGTGCCAGCAGCACACACCCGACAGCTGAAGCTTTCTTT. Translated, it gives CASSTHPTAEAFF.

The CDR3: CATSDPLGRTNTQYF. CDR3 nucleotide sequence: TGTGCCACCAGTGACCCCCTCGGCCGTACGAATACGCAGTATTTT. This rearrangement joins TRBV24-1 to TRBJ2-3; D remains unclear. Trimming shortened V by 4 bases and J by 7 bases, and 17 bases separated the two germline ends. The CDR3 is 15 residues long. CDR1 and CDR2 from the germline V gene are KGHDR and SFDVKD.

This clone came up once. The rearrangement links TRBV27 to TRBJ1-2; D ambiguous. The V gene's germline CDR1 is MNHEY and CDR2 SMNVEV (reference sequence). The CDR3 extends over 13 amino acids. V shed 4 bases and J shed 1 base, with 7 bases lying between them. Written as DNA, the CDR3 is TGTGCCAGCAGTTCCAGGATTAACTATGGCTACACCTTC. It codes for CASSSRINYGYTF.

With respect to this clone: Distinct nucleotide sequences in the sample also encode this CDR3. The chain uses TRBV12-3 or TRBV12-4 and TRBJ1-2; 9 nucleotides align to TRBD1. The CDR3 is made up of 13 amino acids. The J segment lost 4 bases and the V segment lost 6 bases, leaving 3 bases of the junction unmatched. The CDR3 DNA follows: TGTGCCAGCAGCCCGGGACAGGGCTATGGCTACACCTTC. Translated: CASSPGQGYGYTF.

This chain joins TRBV6-2 or TRBV6-3 and TRBJ1-2, with a tentative D call TRBD1 (5 bases). Germline V gene sequence: CDR1 MNHEY, CDR2 SVGEGT. The ends were cut back, 4 bases at V and 8 bases at J, with 11 bases in the middle. CDR3 size: 12 residues. The chain's CDR3 is CASSWSGKGYTF. DNA for the CDR3: TGTGCCAGCAGTTGGTCAGGGAAGGGCTACACCTTC.

The J gene is TRBJ1-5, the V gene TRBV2; D possibly corresponds to TRBD1 (6 bases). Germline CDR1 is SNHLY and CDR2 is FYNNEI. This CDR3 is 15 amino acids long. V was cut by 5 bases and J by 0 bases, with 11 bases left in between. Here the CDR3 reads CASSPTGRSNQPQHF. Written as DNA, the CDR3 is TGTGCCAGCAGTCCGACAGGACGTAGCAATCAGCCCCAGCATTTT.

V usage is TRBV30 and J usage is TRBJ2-1; D uncertain. Germline V gene lookup returns CDR1 GTSNPN and CDR2 SVGIG (reference sequence). Trimming took off 4 bases at V and 0 bases at J, with 4 bases between the two ends. This CDR3 is 12 amino acids long. The CDR3 spells CAWTDSYNEQFF. DNA for the CDR3: TGTGCCTGGACAGACTCCTACAATGAGCAGTTCTTC.

The rearrangement joins TRBV5-6 to TRBJ2-4, with 8 bases matching TRBD2. Germline V gives CDR1 SGHDT, CDR2 YYEEEE. The J segment lost 9 bases and the V segment lost 7 bases, leaving 9 bases of the junction unmatched. This CDR3 contains 13 residues. For the CDR3, the DNA is TGTGCCAGCTGCCCACCGGGGGGGGGCATTCAGTACTTC. Its protein product is CASCPPGGGIQYF.

The rearrangement joins TRBV19 to TRBJ1-4, with 7 bases that match TRBD1. Germline V gene lookup returns CDR1 LNHDA and CDR2 SQIVND (reference sequence). V gave up 5 bases and J gave up 3 bases; unmatched junction bases: 6. The CDR3 runs 15 residues. CDR3 coding DNA: TGTGCCAGTAGTCTGGACAGGCGATCTAATGAAAAACTGTTTTTT. This gives the protein CASSLDRRSNEKLFF.

The chain combines TRBV6-5 with TRBJ2-7; possibly TRBD1 for D (6 bases). Germline CDR1 MNHEY, CDR2 SVGAGI. This CDR3 has 13 amino acids. Trimming took off 7 bases at V and 6 bases at J, with 16 bases between the two ends. For the CDR3, the DNA is TGTGCCAGCACCAAACAGGGCGTATTCGAGCAGTACTTC. This translates into CASTKQGVFEQYF.

Only one count was recorded for this clone. This chain links TRBV6-2 or TRBV6-3 with TRBJ1-5; D remains unclear. Germline assignment: CDR1 MNHEY and CDR2 SVGEGT. The V and J ends lost 4 bases and 4 bases respectively, with 8 bases between them. CDR3 length: 13 amino acids. The CDR3 protein is CASSSTRNQPQHF. The CDR3 DNA reads as TGTGCCAGCAGTTCGACGAGGAATCAGCCCCAGCATTTT.

V usage is TRBV18 and J usage is TRBJ2-7; D ambiguous. The CDR3 runs to 13 residues. V lost 1 base, J lost 3 bases, and 7 bases lay in between. Germline assignment: CDR1 KGHSH and CDR2 LQKENI. The DNA of the CDR3 is TGTGCCAGCTCACCACAGGAATACTACGAGCAGTACTTC. Amino acid sequence: CASSPQEYYEQYF. Supplemented by reference TRBV18 and TRBJ2-7, the full variable domain reads NAGVMQNPRHLVRRRGQEARLRCSPMKGHSHVYWYRQLPEEGLKFMVYLQKENIIDESGMPKERFSAEFPKEGPSILRIQQVVRGDSAAYFCASSPQEYYEQYFGPGTRLTVT.

J is TRBJ2-5 and V is TRBV28; D possibly uses TRBD1 or TRBD2 (5 bases each). CDR3 length: 14 residues. Deletions cut 6 bases from V and 5 bases from J, with 16 bases between. CDR1 is MDHEN, CDR2 SYDVKM, per germline. CDR3 sequence (DNA): TGTGCCAGCAGCCCAAGGGACCACTGGGAGACCCAGTACTTC. Translating gives CASSPRDHWETQYF.

This clone was detected once. With only one base between it and a far larger clone, this is likely a read error. The chain has TRBV6-2 or TRBV6-3 and TRBJ2-7, with no clear D. This CDR3 has 11 residues. The V gene lost 6 bases and the J gene lost 3 bases, with 6 bases spanning the gap. Per the germline V gene, CDR1 is MNHEY and CDR2 is SVGEGT. The CDR3 reads CASSPYYEQYF. In DNA form, the CDR3 reads TGTGCCAGCAGCCCCTACTACGAGCAGTACTTC.

This clone appeared a few times. The chain links TRBV6-4 to TRBJ2-3, with a tentative D call TRBD1 (6 bases). CDR3 size: 14 residues. Trimming took 2 bases from V and 1 from J, leaving 7 bases between them. Per the germline V gene, CDR1 is MRHNA and CDR2 is SNTAGT. The CDR3 bases are TGTGCCAGCAGTGACGGGGGCGGCACAGATACGCAGTATTTT. This translates into CASSDGGGTDTQYF.

This clone was found once. The gene calls are TRBV12-5 and TRBJ2-1; D ambiguous. The CDR3 consists of 11 residues. With 6 bases removed from V and 8 bases from J, the gap between germline ends came to 8 bases. Germline V gives CDR1 LGHNT, CDR2 FRNRAP. The CDR3 is CASGLNHEQFF. In nucleotides, the CDR3 is TGTGCTAGTGGCCTTAACCATGAGCAGTTCTTC. Variable domain in full (rest from reference TRBV12-5 and TRBJ2-1): DARVTQTPRHKVTEMGQEVTMRCQPILGHNTVFWYRQTMMQGLELLAYFRNRAPLDDSGMPKDRFSAEMPDATLATLKIQPSEPRDSAVYFCASGLNHEQFFGPGTRLTVL.

The V and J genes are TRBV6-1 and TRBJ1-2; D is undetermined. CDR1 is MNHNS, CDR2 SASEGT, per germline. CDR3 size: 13 residues. The germline V and J ends were trimmed by 0 bases and 3 bases, with 5 bases remaining between them. The chain's CDR3 is CASSEAMDYGYTF. CDR3 DNA sequence: TGTGCCAGCAGTGAAGCGATGGACTATGGCTACACCTTC.

The CDR3 sequence: CASSLEGYSPLHF. CDR3 in DNA: TGTGCCAGCAGCTTAGAGGGCTATTCACCCCTCCACTTT. This chain links TRBV11-2 with TRBJ1-6; D unclear. The V and J ends lost 0 bases and 8 bases respectively, with 5 bases between them. The CDR3 has 13 residues. Germline lookup yields CDR1 SGHAT and CDR2 FQNNGV.

The chain has TRBV6-1 and TRBJ1-5, with D uncertain. There are 14 residues in the CDR3. The germline V gene encodes CDR1 MNHNS and CDR2 SASEGT. V was clipped by 1 base and J by 10 bases, with 14 bases between them. The chain's CDR3 is CASSEGEAVSPQHF. CDR3 bases: TGTGCCAGCAGTGAAGGGGAGGCGGTGAGTCCCCAGCATTTT.

V gene TRBV6-5 combines with J gene TRBJ1-6; weak D call: TRBD1 (6 bases). CDR1 is MNHEY, CDR2 SVGAGI, per germline. V lost 2 bases and J 6 bases, leaving 11 bases between the germline ends. The CDR3 spans 15 residues. CDR3 region: CASSYRGLGNSPLHF. DNA of the CDR3: TGTGCCAGCAGTTACAGGGGGTTGGGTAATTCACCCCTCCACTTT.

This clone was picked up one time. The chain combines TRBV7-8 with TRBJ2-3; unclear D gene. This CDR3 spans 12 amino acids. The V and J ends lost 4 bases and 4 bases respectively, with 6 bases between them. Germline V CDR1 and CDR2: SGHVS, FQNEAQ. CDR3 sequence reads: CASSSKADTQYF. CDR3 DNA: TGTGCCAGCAGCTCAAAGGCAGATACGCAGTATTTT.

V is TRBV4-2 and J is TRBJ2-7; 7 bases map to TRBD1. Unmatched junction bases numbered 3, after V lost 3 bases and J lost 4 bases. There are 13 residues in the CDR3. Germline loops: CDR1 LGHNA, CDR2 YNFKEQ. The DNA of the CDR3 is TGTGCCAGCAGCCAGTTCAGGGGGTACGAGCAGTACTTC. Encoded protein: CASSQFRGYEQYF.

The rearrangement uses TRBV6-2 or TRBV6-3 and TRBJ1-4; D is unresolved. Germline V lookup: CDR1 MNHEY, CDR2 SVGEGT. This CDR3 is built from 15 residues. The ends were cut back, 2 bases at V and 0 bases at J, with 7 bases in the middle. The CDR3 region has the DNA TGTGCCAGCAGTTACGGGCGGACAACTAATGAAAAACTGTTTTTT. Protein: CASSYGRTTNEKLFF.

The gene calls are TRBV11-1 and TRBJ2-5; no definite D call. V lost 1 base to trimming and J lost 5 bases, with 14 bases between them. This CDR3 comprises 15 residues. Germline values: CDR1 SGHAT, CDR2 FQDESV (reference sequence). CDR3 protein: CASSLGWATAETQYF. Here the CDR3 DNA reads TGTGCCAGCAGCTTAGGGTGGGCGACCGCCGAGACCCAGTACTTC.

This chain links TRBV18 with TRBJ2-2, with D hard to call. V shed 6 bases and J shed 7 bases, with 21 bases lying between them. The CDR3 spans 16 residues. Looked up from germline, CDR1 is KGHSH and CDR2 is LQKENI. The CDR3 nucleotides are TGTGCCAGCTCCCCCGCGTGGAGCGTAAAATTCGGGGAGCTGTTTTTT. Protein sequence: CASSPAWSVKFGELFF.

The chain is built from TRBV29-1 and TRBJ2-5; D is undetermined. Germline values: CDR1 SQVTM, CDR2 ANQGSEA. The CDR3 sequence is 12 residues long. V was pared by 5 bases and J by 1 base, with 8 bases between. The CDR3, as DNA: TGCAGCGTTCAGATCCGCCAAGAGACCCAGTACTTC. Protein product: CSVQIRQETQYF.